The rows below give T cell receptor beta chains drawn from one sample of a study of shared clonotypes between healthy human individuals. Sequencing used immunoSEQ multiplex PCR; TCRdb keeps in-frame clones, though not all of them. Among around 1.6 million clones, 95% to 99% were seen once, and the ten largest hold around 0.45%. The sequencing sample was made of naive CD4+ T cells sorted from blood. These TCRs come from a man aged 30 to 39 in good health. CDR3s include the opening cysteine and the closing phenylalanine or tryptophan. D genes are given only for firm matches. Part of the rows lack a size; the others show once, few, many or a class for expanded clones.

>TRBD1|.|TRBJ1-2|TRBV2
CASTLDRGPNYGYTF
TGTGCCAGCACGCTCGACAGGGGCCCCAACTATGGCTACACCTTC
>.|.|TRBJ2-1|TRBV5-8
CASSLHLRTSYNEQFF
TGTGCCAGCAGCCTCCATCTCCGGACCTCCTACAATGAGCAGTTCTTC
>.|.|TRBJ1-2|TRBV29-1
CSVAGAGFHGYTF
TGCAGCGTAGCGGGAGCAGGTTTTCATGGCTACACCTTC
>.|once|TRBJ2-5|TRBV5-1
CASTKDTPGTQYF
TGCGCCAGCACCAAAGACACCCCAGGGACCCAGTACTTC
>TRBD2|.|TRBJ2-3|TRBV7-9
CASSLALAFPDTQYF
TGTGCCAGCAGCTTAGCACTAGCGTTCCCAGATACGCAGTATTTT
>TRBD2|.|TRBJ2-7|TRBV5-1
CASSLSRLAGVEQYF
TGCGCCAGCAGCTTGAGTAGACTAGCGGGAGTCGAGCAGTACTTC
>.|once|TRBJ2-1|TRBV2
CASTGVSSYNEQFF
TGTGCCAGCACGGGAGTTAGCTCCTACAATGAGCAGTTCTTC
>.|.|TRBJ2-7|TRBV6-5
CASSYRQILNHEQYF
TGTGCCAGCAGTTATCGACAGATCCTAAACCACGAGCAGTACTTC
>.|.|TRBJ1-2|TRBV15
CATSRVRAEGYTF
TGTGCCACCAGCAGAGTCAGGGCGGAAGGCTACACCTTC
>TRBD1|.|TRBJ1-1|TRBV29-1
CSVKAAGQGRGRNTEAFF
TGCAGCGTGAAGGCTGCGGGACAGGGTCGAGGAAGGAACACTGAAGCTTTCTTT
>TRBD2|.|TRBJ2-1|TRBV29-1
CSVGLGLGGLEQFF
TGCAGCGTTGGTCTAGGGCTGGGGGGGTTGGAGCAGTTCTTC
>TRBD1|.|TRBJ1-2|TRBV28
CASRGGEGQGFYTF
TGTGCCAGCAGAGGAGGTGAGGGACAGGGCTTCTACACCTTC
>TRBD1|.|TRBJ2-3|TRBV30
CAWDRGRETDTQYF
TGTGCCTGGGACAGGGGGCGGGAAACAGATACGCAGTATTTT
>.|.|TRBJ1-4|TRBV25-1
CASSDPRGAGEKLFF
TGTGCCAGCAGTGACCCGCGAGGGGCCGGAGAAAAACTGTTTTTT
>.|.|TRBJ1-2|TRBV2
CASSAGSGYTF
TGTGCCAGCAGTGCAGGGAGCGGCTACACCTTC
>TRBD2|.|TRBJ2-7|TRBV2
CASSERLASHYEQYF
TGTGCCAGCAGTGAAAGACTAGCGAGTCACTACGAGCAGTACTTC
>TRBD2|.|TRBJ2-7|TRBV2
CASSKTSGTSYEQYF
TGTGCCAGCAGTAAGACTAGCGGGACCTCCTACGAGCAGTACTTC
>TRBD1|.|TRBJ1-5|TRBV27
CASSGDSINQPQHF
TGTGCCAGCAGCGGGGACAGCATCAATCAGCCCCAGCATTTT
>TRBD1|.|TRBJ1-1|TRBV29-1
CSVRDRGLVTEAFF
TGCAGCGTCCGGGACAGGGGGCTGGTCACTGAAGCTTTCTTT
>.|.|TRBJ2-6|TRBV9
CASSTRTQDSGANVLTF
TGTGCCAGCAGCACCCGGACCCAGGATTCTGGGGCCAACGTCCTGACTTTC
>.|.|TRBJ1-3|TRBV9
CASSPGGFSGNTIYF
TGTGCCAGCAGCCCCGGCGGTTTCTCTGGAAACACCATATATTTT
>.|once|TRBJ2-7|TRBV19
CASSIQGSYEQYF
TGTGCCAGTAGTATCCAGGGGTCCTACGAGCAGTACTTC
>.|.|TRBJ2-6|TRBV28
CASSLTGPGANVLTF
TGTGCCAGCAGTTTGACAGGCCCTGGGGCCAACGTCCTGACTTTC
>.|.|TRBJ1-2|TRBV9
CASSVVTRTAGYTF
TGTGCCAGCAGCGTAGTAACCAGGACAGCTGGCTACACCTTC
>TRBD1|.|TRBJ2-7|TRBV6-6
CASTWGQKPYEQYF
TGTGCCAGCACTTGGGGACAGAAACCCTACGAGCAGTACTTC
>TRBD1|.|TRBJ1-2|TRBV2
CASRTGTVNGYTF
TGTGCCAGCAGAACAGGGACAGTGAATGGCTACACCTTC
>.|once|TRBJ2-1|TRBV10-1
CASSGAQENSYNEQFF
TGCGCCAGCAGTGGGGCCCAGGAGAACTCCTACAATGAGCAGTTCTTC
>TRBD1|.|TRBJ1-2|TRBV19
CASSMTRTGTNYGYTF
TGTGCCAGTAGTATGACGCGGACAGGAACTAACTATGGCTACACCTTC
>.|.|TRBJ2-2|TRBV11-3
CASGEGQEATGELFF
TGTGCCAGCGGGGAGGGACAGGAGGCTACCGGGGAGCTGTTTTTT
>.|.|TRBJ1-3|TRBV11-1
CASSLGAVLHF
TGTGCCAGCAGCTTAGGCGCCGTCCTCCATTTT
>TRBD2|.|TRBJ2-2|TRBV18
CASSPLQTSGRAVRELFF
TGTGCCAGCTCACCACTTCAAACTAGCGGGAGGGCCGTGCGGGAGCTGTTTTTT
>TRBD1|.|TRBJ2-7|TRBV10-1
CASNPGQGSYEQYF
TGCGCCAGCAACCCGGGACAGGGTTCCTACGAGCAGTACTTC
>.|.|TRBJ2-5|TRBV5-1
CASSFTGTGEETQYF
TGCGCCAGCAGTTTTACCGGGACCGGTGAAGAGACCCAGTACTTC
>TRBD2|.|TRBJ2-7|TRBV5-1
CASSSGLADFYEQYF
TGCGCCAGCAGCTCGGGACTAGCGGATTTCTACGAGCAGTACTTC
>.|.|TRBJ1-2|TRBV28
CASSLIRDYGYTF
TGTGCCAGTTCACTGATAAGAGACTATGGCTACACCTTC
>.|.|TRBJ2-7|TRBV18
CASSPLDTYEQYF
TGTGCCAGCTCACCCCTGGACACCTACGAGCAGTACTTC
>TRBD2|.|TRBJ2-3|TRBV6-1
CASSGTSGSDTQYF
TGTGCCAGCAGTGGGACTAGCGGGAGTGATACGCAGTATTTT
>.|once|TRBJ2-7|TRBV5-1
CASSPREARSYEQYF
TGCGCCAGCAGCCCCAGGGAGGCAAGGTCCTACGAGCAGTACTTC
>.|.|TRBJ1-5|TRBV7-8
CASSFSPNQPQHF
TGTGCCAGCAGCTTTAGCCCTAATCAGCCCCAGCATTTT
>.|.|TRBJ1-5|TRBV6-1
CASRGTFAGNQPQHF
TGTGCCAGCAGGGGGACGTTCGCGGGGAATCAGCCCCAGCATTTT
>.|.|TRBJ2-2|TRBV18
CASSPLGGGSNTGELFF
TGTGCCAGTTCCCCCCTCGGAGGGGGCTCGAACACCGGGGAGCTGTTTTTT
>.|.|TRBJ2-1|TRBV5-1
CASSLEIDEQFF
TGCGCCAGCAGCTTGGAAATTGATGAGCAGTTCTTC
>TRBD2|.|TRBJ2-7|TRBV4-3
CASSQDARGLAGSYEQYF
TGCGCCAGCAGCCAAGATGCCCGAGGACTAGCGGGAAGCTACGAGCAGTACTTC